The 11 T cell receptor beta chains in this list originate from one sample, sequenced in a study of T cell responses to AZD1222 COVID-19 vaccine. Data came from immunoSEQ multiplex PCR; TCRdb stores just in-frame clones and leaves some out. The sample carries around 78,000 clones, over 85% recorded once. Sequences were derived from peripheral blood, sampled on day 0 of AZD1222 vaccination. Receptors originate from an adult in good health.

Of note for this clone: The sample holds other DNA sequences that translate to the same CDR3. The chain carries TRBV7-2 and TRBJ1-5; no reliable D call. The CDR3 is made up of 13 amino acids. From germline, CDR1 is SGHTA and CDR2 FQGNSA. Between the trimmed V and J ends, which lost 3 bases and 0 bases, there was a span of 3 bases. The CDR3 region is CASSFYSNQPQHF. The CDR3 DNA is TGTGCCAGCAGCTTTTATAGCAATCAGCCCCAGCATTTT.

This chain links TRBV6-4 with TRBJ1-6, with D unresolved. The CDR3 consists of 14 residues. Looked up from germline, CDR1 is MRHNA and CDR2 is SNTAGT. The V gene lost 1 base and the J gene lost 7 bases, with 8 bases spanning the gap. CDR3 region: CASSDYGRNSPLHF. The CDR3 nucleotides are TGTGCCAGCAGTGACTACGGACGGAATTCACCCCTCCACTTT.

The chain employs TRBV12-5 and TRBJ2-7; 8 bases fit TRBD2. Looked up from germline, CDR1 is LGHNT and CDR2 is FRNRAP. The CDR3 contains 12 residues. The V segment lost 11 bases and the J segment 2 bases; nucleotides outside the gene matches: 5. CDR3 residues: CASGGNPYEQYF. The CDR3 nucleotides read TGTGCTTCGGGGGGGAACCCCTACGAGCAGTACTTC.

The chain recombines TRBV5-5 with TRBJ2-2; maybe TRBD2 (6 bases). CDR1 and CDR2 (germline): SGHKS, YYEKEE (reference sequence). The CDR3 consists of 13 residues. Trimming cost V 2 bases and J 7 bases, with 9 bases left between them. Here the CDR3 reads CASSLPGVGELFF. In DNA form, the CDR3 reads TGTGCCAGCAGCTTACCGGGGGTCGGGGAGCTGTTTTTT.

The chain is built from TRBV6-6 and TRBJ1-5; D gene unclear. CDR3 length: 14 amino acids. Trimming removed 5 bases at V and 5 bases at J, with 13 bases between. Germline V gene lookup returns CDR1 MNHNY and CDR2 SVGAGI (reference sequence). CDR3 region: CASSIISDDQPQHF. In nucleotides, the CDR3 is TGTGCCAGCAGTATAATATCGGACGATCAGCCCCAGCATTTT.

The CDR3 coding sequence is TGTGCCAGCAGCGGGGACGGGGACAGGATTACCGGGGAGCTGTTTTTT. Protein product: CASSGDGDRITGELFF. The rearrangement links TRBV9 to TRBJ2-2; 8 positions agree with TRBD1. Germline trimming cut 3 bases from V and 5 bases from J; bases unmatched to any gene: 9. Germline assignment: CDR1 SGDLS and CDR2 YYNGEE. There are 16 residues in the CDR3.

The V call is TRBV2, the J call TRBJ2-3, with 9 bases matching TRBD1. Germline V gives CDR1 SNHLY, CDR2 FYNNEI. J was trimmed by 6 bases and V by 8 bases; bases with no gene match: 12. This CDR3 contains 15 residues. The CDR3 sequence: CASGAGTGLGDTQYF. Written as DNA, the CDR3 is TGTGCCAGCGGAGCCGGGACAGGGCTTGGGGATACGCAGTATTTT.

The chain links TRBV11-3 to TRBJ1-4; D is perhaps TRBD1 (5 bases). Between the trimmed V and J ends, which lost 4 bases and 8 bases, there was a span of 11 bases. Germline loops: CDR1 SGHNT, CDR2 YENEEA. The CDR3 sequence is 13 residues long. The CDR3 protein is CASSSQRGEKLFF. As DNA, the CDR3 is TGTGCCAGCAGCTCCCAGAGGGGCGAAAAACTGTTTTTT.

The chain has TRBV9 and TRBJ2-7; TRBD1 matches 8 bases. J gave up 4 bases and V 5 bases, and 8 bases lay outside the gene matches. CDR1 is SGDLS, CDR2 YYNGEE, per germline. The CDR3 extends over 14 amino acids. The CDR3 reads CASSVDRGPYEQYF. The CDR3 coding sequence is TGTGCCAGCAGTGTTGACAGGGGCCCATACGAGCAGTACTTC.

The rearrangement links TRBV5-1 to TRBJ2-3, with 10 bases fitting TRBD2. Germline values: CDR1 SGHRS, CDR2 YFSETQ. The CDR3 covers 19 residues. The ends lost 0 bases at V and 3 bases at J; junction bases unmatched: 13. CDR3 DNA sequence: TGCGCCAGCAGCTTGGACCCCTTAGAGCGGGGGGGCCCGACAGATACGCAGTATTTT. It encodes CASSLDPLERGGPTDTQYF.

The V and J genes are TRBV18 and TRBJ2-1, with 11 bases identical to TRBD2. Germline CDR1 reads KGHSH; CDR2 reads LQKENI. This CDR3 spans 17 amino acids. V lost 3 bases to trimming and J lost 5 bases; unmatched junction nucleotides: 9. In DNA form, the CDR3 reads TGTGCCAGCTCACCCCGCCAGCTAGCGGGAGGAGACAATGAGCAGTTCTTC. This gives the protein CASSPRQLAGGDNEQFF. The entire variable domain, with the rest obtained from reference TRBV18 and TRBJ2-1, is as follows: NAGVMQNPRHLVRRRGQEARLRCSPMKGHSHVYWYRQLPEEGLKFMVYLQKENIIDESGMPKERFSAEFPKEGPSILRIQQVVRGDSAAYFCASSPRQLAGGDNEQFFGPGTRLTVL.